A single sample gave rise to the 22 T cell receptor beta chains below, sequenced in a study of T-cell memory formation after mild COVID-19. TCRdb fed the 5' RACE reads into MiXCR, producing one record per CDR3 protein. The sample yields roughly 110,000 distinct CDR3 sequences, about a sixth seen once. Material for sequencing was PBMCs or a T cell subset sorted from them (not recorded which). The origin of the receptors is an adult woman who had mild COVID-19 (a few samples of this study predate the infection). Cell type and time point are not known.

The chain links TRBV10-3 to TRBJ1-5; 8 bases align to TRBD1. Germline loops: CDR1 ENHRY, CDR2 SYGVKD. Trimming removed 2 bases from V and 2 bases from J; junction bases left unmatched: 5. CDR3 length: 16 residues. In DNA, the CDR3 is TGTGCCATCAGTGAGGCTGACAGGGGAGGCAATCAGCCCCAGCATTTT. Protein product: CAISEADRGGNQPQHF.

This clonotype turned up a few times. The rearrangement links TRBV7-9 to TRBJ2-5, with D possibly matching TRBD1 (6 bases). The CDR3 sequence is 16 residues long. CDR1 is SEHNR and CDR2 is FQNEAQ in the germline V gene (reference sequence). Between the trimmed V and J ends, which lost 5 bases and 4 bases, there was a span of 20 bases. CDR3 bases: TGTGCCAGCAGCCCCTTAACGCCGGGACACGGAGAGACCCAGTACTTC. It is translated as CASSPLTPGHGETQYF. The full variable domain, its missing parts supplied by reference TRBV7-9 and TRBJ2-5, is DTGVSQNPRHKITKRGQNVTFRCDPISEHNRLYWYRQTLGQGPEFLTYFQNEAQLEKSRLLSDRFSAERPKGSFSTLEIQRTEQGDSAMYLCASSPLTPGHGETQYFGPGTRLLVL.

The chain employs TRBV24-1 and TRBJ2-1; D not resolved. Per the germline V gene, CDR1 is KGHDR and CDR2 is SFDVKD. The CDR3 is 20 residues long. With 6 bases removed from V and 6 bases from J, the gap between germline ends came to 32 bases. The CDR3 nucleotides are TGTGCCACCAGTCCCCGAAGCATGATAAGTTCGTATCCGACGGGCAATGAGCAGTTCTTC. Amino acids: CATSPRSMISSYPTGNEQFF.

This clonotype appeared many times. The chain combines TRBV27 with TRBJ2-7; the match to TRBD2 covers 8 bases. This CDR3 has 16 amino acids. V was clipped by 2 bases and J by 3 bases; unmatched bases: 9. Germline lookup yields CDR1 MNHEY and CDR2 SMNVEV (reference sequence). The CDR3 nucleotides are TGTGCCAGCAGTTTAGGCCCGGGGGGGGAAGGCTACGAGCAGTACTTC. Its translation is CASSLGPGGEGYEQYF.

The chain links TRBV5-1 to TRBJ2-3; D uncertain. This CDR3 has 14 residues. The germline CDR1 and CDR2 sequences are SGHRS and YFSETQ. Trimming took off 0 bases at V and 2 bases at J, with 7 bases between the two ends. CDR3 sequence reads: CASSLDRLTDTQYF. In DNA, the CDR3 is TGCGCCAGCAGCTTGGATCGCCTCACAGATACGCAGTATTTT.

In this sample, this clonotype turned up a few times. The V call is TRBV27, the J call TRBJ1-2, with a possible D match to TRBD1 (5 bases). The germline gives CDR1 MNHEY, CDR2 SMNVEV (reference sequence). Trimming took off 2 bases at V and 8 bases at J, with 12 bases between the two ends. CDR3 length: 13 residues. The CDR3 protein is CASSLTGQGGYTF. The CDR3 coding sequence is TGTGCCAGCAGTTTAACGGGGCAGGGCGGCTACACCTTC.

This clonotype has more than one count but fewer than ten. V usage is TRBV4-1 and J usage is TRBJ2-3; 10 bases are shared with TRBD2. CDR1 is MGHRA and CDR2 is YSYEKL in the germline V gene. The CDR3 contains 16 residues. The V and J ends lost 6 bases and 4 bases, in that order; junction bases with no gene match: 10. CDR3 nucleotide sequence: TGCGCCAGCAGTCGACTTAGCGGGGGGAGGGCAGATACGCAGTATTTT. This translates into CASSRLSGGRADTQYF.

There are a few counts of this clonotype. This chain joins TRBV5-1 and TRBJ2-1, with TRBD2 matching over 11 bases. The V segment lost 3 bases and the J segment 6 bases; nucleotides outside the gene matches: 11. CDR1 SGHRS and CDR2 YFSETQ come from the germline V gene. The CDR3 sequence is 17 residues long. CDR3 DNA sequence: TGCGCCAGCAGCTCGAACCCCATAGCGGGGGGGGTCAATGAGCAGTTCTTC. Translated, it gives CASSSNPIAGGVNEQFF.

The V and J genes are TRBV3-1 and TRBJ2-3; 10 bases fit TRBD2. CDR3 length: 16 residues. Trimming cost V 4 bases and J 7 bases; bases outside gene matches: 11. Germline CDR1 reads LGHDT; CDR2 reads YNNKEL (reference sequence). The CDR3 here is CASSPPGLATLYTQYF. CDR3 coding DNA: TGTGCCAGCAGCCCCCCGGGACTAGCGACACTCTATACGCAGTATTTT.

V gene TRBV20-1 combines with J gene TRBJ2-7; TRBD1 matches at 10 bases. Germline-derived CDR1 and CDR2 are DFQATT and SNEGSKA (reference sequence). The CDR3 has 12 amino acids. V lost 5 bases, J lost 6 bases, and 4 bases stayed unmatched. The CDR3 is CSARDRGREQYF. In nucleotides, the CDR3 is TGCAGTGCTCGGGACAGGGGACGCGAGCAGTACTTC.

The J gene is TRBJ1-3, the V gene TRBV6-5, with unresolved D. Germline V gives CDR1 MNHEY, CDR2 SVGAGI. Trimming stripped 10 bases from V and 0 bases from J, with 10 bases between. The CDR3 extends over 13 amino acids. This chain's CDR3 is CATGLISGNTIYF. In DNA, the CDR3 is TGTGCCACTGGACTGATCTCTGGAAACACCATATATTTT.

This rearrangement joins TRBV27 to TRBJ2-1; 7 bases are shared with TRBD1. CDR1 is MNHEY and CDR2 is SMNVEV in the germline V gene (reference sequence). The CDR3 is 13 amino acids. V dropped 5 bases and J dropped 9; count of bases not matched to a gene: 7. The CDR3 spells CASSDDRVSEQFF. DNA for the CDR3: TGTGCCAGCAGTGACGACAGGGTGAGTGAGCAGTTCTTC.

This clonotype was seen many times. CDR3 in amino acids: CASSIGGDYNEQFF. CDR3 nucleotides: TGTGCCAGTAGTATTGGGGGAGATTACAATGAGCAGTTCTTC. The chain employs TRBV19 and TRBJ2-1; possibly TRBD1 or TRBD2 for D (5 bases each). CDR3 length: 14 residues. The germline V gene has CDR1 LNHDA and CDR2 SQIVND (reference sequence). V was pared by 3 bases and J by 4 bases, with 10 bases between.

This clonotype appeared a few times. The J gene is TRBJ2-1, the V gene TRBV4-3; the D call may be TRBD1 or TRBD2 (6 bases each). The CDR3 consists of 16 residues. V shed 0 bases and J shed 11 bases, with 20 bases lying between them. The germline gives CDR1 LGHNA, CDR2 YSLEER. CDR3 region: CASSQETGRGGIKQFF. As DNA, the CDR3 is TGCGCCAGCAGCCAAGAAACGGGAAGAGGGGGGATTAAGCAGTTCTTC.

This clonotype was observed a handful of times. The chain links TRBV9 to TRBJ2-1, with 7 bases that match TRBD2. The ends lost 3 bases at V and 8 bases at J; junction bases unmatched: 8. From germline, CDR1 is SGDLS and CDR2 YYNGEE. The CDR3 contains 14 residues. The CDR3 region is CASSESGIGDEQFF. The CDR3, as DNA: TGTGCCAGCAGCGAAAGCGGGATAGGCGATGAGCAGTTCTTC.

There are a few counts of this clonotype. DNA of the CDR3: TGTGCCAGCAGTTTAATTGGACGGGAGGGCCGTGAGCAGTTCTTC. Residues: CASSLIGREGREQFF. V gene TRBV27 combines with J gene TRBJ2-1, with 8 nucleotides matching TRBD2. After removal of 2 bases from V and 9 bases from J, the junction contained 9 bases not matched to a gene. CDR1 and CDR2 from the germline V gene are MNHEY and SMNVEV (reference sequence). CDR3 length: 15 amino acids.

This clonotype is a singleton in its sample. V is TRBV9 and J is TRBJ1-4; no clear D gene. CDR3 length equals 14 residues. In germline, CDR1 is SGDLS, CDR2 YYNGEE. V was trimmed by 2 bases and J by 8 bases, leaving 13 bases between them. The CDR3 spells CASSVSLLGEKLFF. As DNA, the CDR3 is TGTGCCAGCAGCGTCAGTCTTCTGGGCGAAAAACTGTTTTTT.

This clonotype appeared a few times. CDR3 nucleotide sequence: TGCGCCAGCAGCCAAGATCGGTCCTACAATGAGCAGTTCTTC. Protein sequence: CASSQDRSYNEQFF. The rearrangement joins TRBV4-3 to TRBJ2-1; D is uncertain. Germline V gene sequence: CDR1 LGHNA, CDR2 YSLEER. Trimming pared 0 bases from V and 1 base from J, leaving 4 bases between. This CDR3 is built from 14 residues.

This clonotype was counted many times. This chain connects TRBV7-9 to TRBJ2-3, with D perhaps TRBD2 (6 bases). V was trimmed by 1 base and J by 6 bases, leaving 17 bases between them. The CDR3 is made up of 16 amino acids. The V gene's germline CDR1 is SEHNR and CDR2 FQNEAQ (reference sequence). Written as DNA, the CDR3 is TGTGCCAGCAGCTTAGTCGGTAGCGGCTTAGGGGATACGCAGTATTTT. Residues: CASSLVGSGLGDTQYF.

This clonotype was seen repeatedly, ten times or more. The chain is built from TRBV7-8 and TRBJ2-3; TRBD1 might be the D (5 bases). Trimming removed 2 bases at V and 0 bases at J, with 18 bases between. CDR1 SGHVS and CDR2 FQNEAQ come from the germline V gene. CDR3 length: 18 amino acids. The CDR3 region has the DNA TGTGCCAGCAGCTTACCCCGTCTAGGGGTTTCTAGCACAGATACGCAGTATTTT. This encodes CASSLPRLGVSSTDTQYF. The full variable domain, its missing parts supplied by reference TRBV7-8 and TRBJ2-3, is GAGVSQSPRYKVAKRGQDVALRCDPISGHVSLFWYQQALGQGPEFLTYFQNEAQLDKSGLPSDRFFAERPEGSVSTLKIQRTQQEDSAVYLCASSLPRLGVSSTDTQYFGPGTRLTVL.

This clonotype was counted once. The chain is built from TRBV29-1 and TRBJ2-5; 7 bases fit TRBD2. The CDR3 contains 14 residues. The V gene's germline CDR1 is SQVTM and CDR2 ANQGSEA. With 1 base clipped from V and 5 bases from J, the junction kept 7 bases outside the gene matches. The CDR3 DNA reads TGCAGCGTTGAAGGAGGGAGGGCCTTGGAGACCCAGTACTTC. Its protein product is CSVEGGRALETQYF.

This clonotype was counted between two and nine times. The rearrangement links TRBV30 to TRBJ1-1; no definite D call. CDR1 and CDR2 (germline): GTSNPN, SVGIG (reference sequence). CDR3 size: 14 residues. The V and J ends lost 0 bases and 1 base respectively, with 9 bases between them. The CDR3 region is CAWSVLKGNTEAFF. The CDR3 DNA is TGTGCCTGGAGTGTACTGAAAGGGAACACTGAAGCTTTCTTT.